This TCR beta chain was identified in a study of vaccination and CD4 T cells after COVID-19. Study at large: There were two doses of either BNT162b2 or mRNA-1273 vaccine given to participants. Findings of the study overall: Median SARS-CoV-2-reactive clonotypes rose from about 20 to 38, not significantly.

An Oncomine TCR Beta short-read assay was used to sequence the DNA from cultured CD4+ T cells. TCRdb reanalysed the PCR reads using MiXCR and keeps one entry per CDR3 protein. The table includes under 4,500 distinct CDR3 sequences, under 70% detected once. Trimming took 5 bases from V and 3 from J; bases not matched to a gene: 9. CDR1 and CDR2 from the germline V gene are WNHNN and SYGVQD (reference sequence). The CDR3 totals 16 residues. To note about this clonotype: Its antigen is unknown.

Treatment described: approximately nine-day PBMC culture with coronavirus spike peptide pools or control peptides (ViraFEST assay). Expanded clonotypes were found by TCR sequencing after peptide-pool stimulation (ViraFEST). The origin of this receptor is a human donor who had recovered from COVID-19. The sequenced sample was CD4+ T cells from blood, cultured in vitro. The genes are TRBV10-1 and TRBJ2-7; 11 bases are shared with TRBD2. The CDR3 reads CASSPYQGTSGYEQYF. The CDR3 DNA reads as TGCGCCAGCAGTCCCTATCAAGGGACTAGCGGCTACGAGCAGTACTTC.